This TCR beta chain stems from a study of shared clonotypes between healthy human individuals. General study results and limits: Against clonotypes common to all four donors, non-shared ones had lower generation probabilities.

The ends lost 5 bases at V and 1 base at J; junction bases unmatched: 8. The CDR3 sequence is 16 residues long. Per the germline V gene, CDR1 is LNHDA and CDR2 is SQIVND (reference sequence). Generated by immunoSEQ multiplex PCR, the TCRdb table keeps only in-frame clones and is missing some. The table includes around 340,000 clones, 73% detected once. Turning to this clone: Its antigen is undetermined.

The sample taken for sequencing was memory CD4+ T cells sorted from blood. Subset described: CD45RA-negative fraction. This clonotype originated in a man aged 25 to 45 in good health. V is TRBV19 and J is TRBJ2-5; 9 bases match TRBD2. The CDR3 region has the DNA TGTGCCAGTAGTGTCTCCCGGGGACTAGCCCAAGAGACCCAGTACTTC. Translating it yields CASSVSRGLAQETQYF.